This paragraph covers one TCR beta chain sequence. Its antigen is still unknown. Assay: immunoSEQ multiplex PCR; the TCRdb copy retains only in-frame clones and omits some. The sample shows 50,000 to 70,000 clones, around 52% of them seen only once. The data were taken from a study of cytotoxic CD8 clonotypes in ibrutinib-treated CLL. Regarding the study as a whole: Clonality, elevated at ibrutinib response, dropped back toward baseline at progression.

The sequencing here drew on PBMCs, taken at disease progression, from a patient treated with ibrutinib. The source is a human donor with chronic lymphocytic leukemia.

CDR3 DNA sequence: TGTGCCAGCAGTTTGAGGGTTGCAGGGGGCGCCTACAATGAGCAGTTCTTC. Its translation: CASSLRVAGGAYNEQFF. The chain is built from TRBV27 and TRBJ2-1; 8 bases are a match to TRBD1. The trim removed 3 bases at V and 2 bases at J, leaving 9 bases unmatched. The CDR3 contains 17 residues. Per germline, CDR1 MNHEY and CDR2 SMNVEV (reference sequence).